This T cell receptor beta chain was sequenced for a study of T-cell reconstitution after alpha-beta-depleted transplantation in children. Study-level points and caveats: The high TCRbeta diversity at day 60 in some patients came from surviving recipient T cells and thymic progenitors.

This clonotype has only a few counts. Its antigen is as yet unknown. Preparing the TCRbeta library involved the use of unique molecular identifiers. TCRdb itself ran the PCR reads through MiXCR, one entry per CDR3 protein. The data show approximately 190,000 distinct CDR3 sequences, approximately 8.4% seen once. The J segment lost 6 bases and the V segment lost 2 bases, leaving 8 bases of the junction unmatched. The CDR3 totals 16 residues. CDR1 SGHAT and CDR2 FQNNGV come from the germline V gene. The origin of this receptor is a male patient between 2 and 10 years old who had a stem cell transplant for acute myeloid leukemia, so the T cells may come from the graft donor. The sample was PBMCs, mostly from graft donor cells, taken 360 days after TCRalphabeta/CD19-depleted stem cell transplant. V usage is TRBV11-2 and J usage is TRBJ2-2; TRBD2 matches 8 bases. In DNA form, the CDR3 reads TGTGCCAGCAGCTTACTTAATAGCGGGATCCCCGGGGAGCTGTTTTTT. It translates to CASSLLNSGIPGELFF.